One sample yielded the 17 T cell receptor beta chains listed below, sequenced in a study of T-cell reconstitution after alpha-beta-depleted transplantation in children. Researchers prepared the TCRbeta library using unique molecular identifiers, the study reports. TCRdb analysed the PCR reads with MiXCR anew, one entry per CDR3 protein. The sample shows under 250,000 distinct CDR3 sequences, about 15% of them seen only once. This specimen consisted of PBMCs, mostly from graft donor cells, obtained 360 days after TCRalphabeta/CD19-depleted stem cell transplant. The source of these receptors is a male patient between 2 and 15 years old who had a stem cell transplant for acute lymphoblastic leukemia, so the T cells may come from the graft donor.

This chain uses TRBV20-1 with TRBJ1-1; D might be TRBD1 (6 bases). The V gene's germline CDR1 is DFQATT and CDR2 SNEGSKA (reference sequence). The CDR3 totals 14 residues. V lost 7 bases and J lost 0, with 15 bases in between. CDR3 DNA sequence: TGCAGTGTTCCCTCAGGGGCGATGAACACTGAAGCTTTCTTT. Its protein product is CSVPSGAMNTEAFF.

Only one count was recorded for this clonotype. The chain joins TRBV30 to TRBJ1-4; D not certain. This CDR3 region has 13 residues. Germline V lookup: CDR1 GTSNPN, CDR2 SVGIG (reference sequence). Trimming took off 2 bases at V and 7 bases at J, with 11 bases between the two ends. Here the CDR3 reads CAWSNGPGEKLFF. CDR3 DNA sequence: TGTGCCTGGAGTAACGGGCCCGGTGAAAAACTGTTTTTT.

V and J are TRBV27 and TRBJ2-2, with 7 bases aligning to TRBD2. Germline V gene lookup returns CDR1 MNHEY and CDR2 SMNVEV (reference sequence). V lost 1 base to trimming and J lost 0 bases; unmatched junction nucleotides: 5. The CDR3 extends over 17 amino acids. As DNA, the CDR3 is TGTGCCAGCAGTTTATATCTAGCGGCTACGAACACCGGGGAGCTGTTTTTT. It codes for CASSLYLAATNTGELFF.

This clonotype was detected many times. The chain recombines TRBV27 with TRBJ2-5; D is perhaps TRBD1 (6 bases). With 6 bases removed from V and 5 bases from J, the gap between germline ends came to 22 bases. The length of the CDR3 is 16 residues. Germline lookup yields CDR1 MNHEY and CDR2 SMNVEV (reference sequence). In nucleotides, the CDR3 is TGTGCCAGCAGACGACTTGAGGGGGTTTCCGAGGAGACCCAGTACTTC. It encodes CASRRLEGVSEETQYF.

This clonotype was picked up a small number of times. V usage is TRBV29-1 and J usage is TRBJ2-7; 9 bases are a match to TRBD1. Germline values: CDR1 SQVTM, CDR2 ANQGSEA. The CDR3 loop spans 15 amino acids. V lost 6 bases, J lost 1 base, and 10 bases stayed unmatched. CDR3 DNA sequence: TGCAGCGTCGCTGGCCCGGGACAGGGTTCCTACGAGCAGTACTTC. It translates to CSVAGPGQGSYEQYF.

This sequence joins TRBV10-3 and TRBJ1-1, with TRBD1 matching 7 bases. Trimming at V came to 7 bases and at J to 11 bases, leaving 13 bases not matched to a gene. Germline-derived CDR1 and CDR2 are ENHRY and SYGVKD. This CDR3 spans 13 amino acids. The CDR3 DNA follows: TGTGCCATCATGGAGCAGCAGGGGGGCGATGCTTTCTTT. Protein: CAIMEQQGGDAFF.

This clonotype was seen a handful of times. V gene TRBV5-1 combines with J gene TRBJ2-3, with 9 bases identical to TRBD2. After removal of 1 base from V and 5 bases from J, the junction contained 8 bases not matched to a gene. There are 16 residues in the CDR3. Germline V CDR1 and CDR2: SGHRS, YFSETQ. The CDR3 sequence: CASSLLRGGAVDTQYF. In nucleotides, the CDR3 is TGCGCCAGCAGCTTGCTTCGCGGGGGGGCCGTAGATACGCAGTATTTT.

The V call is TRBV20-1, the J call TRBJ2-6, with D possibly being TRBD2 (6 bases). The V gene's germline CDR1 is DFQATT and CDR2 SNEGSKA (reference sequence). V dropped 6 bases and J dropped 4 bases, with 13 bases sitting between them. CDR3 length: 14 amino acids. CDR3 loop: CSARRGTGANVLTF. The CDR3 DNA reads as TGCAGTGCAAGGCGGGGAACCGGGGCCAACGTCCTGACTTTC.

This clonotype has only a few counts. The CDR3 here is CSASIRVGGEAFF. The DNA for the CDR3 is TGCAGTGCTAGCATCAGGGTTGGAGGTGAAGCTTTCTTT. V and J are TRBV20-1 and TRBJ1-1, with a tentative D call TRBD1 (5 bases). CDR3 length: 13 residues. CDR1 is DFQATT and CDR2 is SNEGSKA in the germline V gene (reference sequence). Trimming shortened V by 3 bases and J by 7 bases, and 15 bases separated the two germline ends.

This clonotype has only a few counts. The genes are TRBV5-1 and TRBJ2-7; D is unresolved. The germline V gene encodes CDR1 SGHRS and CDR2 YFSETQ. With 4 bases removed from V and 0 bases from J, the gap between germline ends came to 11 bases. The CDR3 spans 14 residues. The CDR3 reads CASSPDGSSYEQYF. CDR3 coding DNA: TGCGCCAGCAGCCCGGACGGATCCTCCTACGAGCAGTACTTC.

The rearrangement joins TRBV4-3 to TRBJ2-1, with 10 nucleotides matching TRBD2. Per germline, CDR1 LGHNA and CDR2 YSLEER. CDR3 length: 18 amino acids. After removal of 0 bases from V and 4 bases from J, the junction contained 9 bases not matched to a gene. The CDR3 region is CASSQDTASGGLYNEQFF. The CDR3 DNA reads TGCGCCAGCAGCCAAGACACGGCTAGCGGGGGACTATACAATGAGCAGTTCTTC.

The chain links TRBV5-1 to TRBJ1-1; no firm D call. This CDR3 comprises 16 residues. Germline assignment: CDR1 SGHRS and CDR2 YFSETQ. Between the trimmed V and J ends, which lost 3 bases and 0 bases, there was a span of 15 bases. CDR3 amino acids: CASSSWTINMNTEAFF. In nucleotides, the CDR3 is TGCGCCAGCAGCTCATGGACCATAAACATGAACACTGAAGCTTTCTTT. Complete variable domain (other parts from reference TRBV5-1 and TRBJ1-1): KAGVTQTPRYLIKTRGQQVTLSCSPISGHRSVSWYQQTPGQGLQFLFEYFSETQRNKGNFPGRFSGRQFSNSRSEMNVSTLELGDSALYLCASSSWTINMNTEAFFGQGTRLTVV.

This clonotype was detected a few times. J is TRBJ1-4 and V is TRBV10-2; no clear D gene. Per germline, CDR1 WSHSY and CDR2 SAAADI. The length of the CDR3 is 15 residues. Trimming left V 2 bases short and J 0 bases short, with 7 bases between. The CDR3 protein is CASSEPATTNEKLFF. CDR3 coding DNA: TGCGCCAGCAGTGAGCCAGCCACAACTAATGAAAAACTGTTTTTT.

In this sample, this clonotype turned up many times. J is TRBJ1-1 and V is TRBV7-8; D is ambiguous. Germline V CDR1 and CDR2: SGHVS, FQNEAQ. The CDR3 is made up of 15 amino acids. V shed 0 bases and J shed 4 bases, with 12 bases lying between them. CDR3 sequence (DNA): TGTGCCAGCAGCTTAGCTTCCCTGGGAGGCACTGAAGCTTTCTTT. Protein: CASSLASLGGTEAFF.

The chain combines TRBV12-5 with TRBJ2-1, with 7 bases lining up with TRBD2. Germline CDR1 LGHNT, CDR2 FRNRAP. V dropped 3 bases and J dropped 4; count of bases not matched to a gene: 6. The CDR3 spans 15 residues. CDR3 nucleotide sequence: TGTGCTAGTGGTTTTCGGGAGGATGGATACAATGAGCAGTTCTTC. Translation: CASGFREDGYNEQFF.

This clonotype was seen a handful of times. This chain uses TRBV29-1 with TRBJ2-7, with D unclear. V was shortened by 5 bases and J by 0 bases, with 14 bases between the two germline ends. This CDR3 is built from 14 residues. CDR1 is SQVTM, CDR2 ANQGSEA, per germline. CDR3 residues: CSVITGRVSYEQYF. DNA of the CDR3: TGCAGCGTTATTACCGGAAGGGTCTCCTACGAGCAGTACTTC.

This clonotype has more than one count but fewer than ten. The chain employs TRBV10-2 and TRBJ2-7; 7 positions match TRBD1. Germline loops: CDR1 WSHSY, CDR2 SAAADI. This CDR3 spans 16 amino acids. J was trimmed by 5 bases and V by 3 bases; bases with no gene match: 13. CDR3 DNA: TGCGCCAGCAGTGACCCACAGGGGTTCCCTTCCCACGAGCAGTACTTC. This translates into CASSDPQGFPSHEQYF.